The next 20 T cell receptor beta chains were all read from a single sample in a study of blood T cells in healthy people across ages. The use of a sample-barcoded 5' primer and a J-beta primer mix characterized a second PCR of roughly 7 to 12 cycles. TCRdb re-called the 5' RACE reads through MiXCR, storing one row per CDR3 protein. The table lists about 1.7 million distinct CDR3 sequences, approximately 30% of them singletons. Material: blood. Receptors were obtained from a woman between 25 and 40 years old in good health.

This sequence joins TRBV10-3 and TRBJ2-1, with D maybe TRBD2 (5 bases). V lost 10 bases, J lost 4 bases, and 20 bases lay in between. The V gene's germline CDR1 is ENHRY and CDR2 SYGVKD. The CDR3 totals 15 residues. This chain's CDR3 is CASSGVRSTYNEQFF. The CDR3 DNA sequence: TGTGCCAGCAGCGGAGTGAGATCGACTTACAATGAGCAGTTCTTC.

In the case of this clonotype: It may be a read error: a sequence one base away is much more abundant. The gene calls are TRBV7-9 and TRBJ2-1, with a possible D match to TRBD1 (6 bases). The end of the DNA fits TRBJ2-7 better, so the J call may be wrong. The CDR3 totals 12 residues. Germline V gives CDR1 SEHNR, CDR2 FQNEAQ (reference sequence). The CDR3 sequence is CASGRQDSEQYF. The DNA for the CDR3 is TGTGCCAGCGGTCGACAGGACAGTGAGCAGTACTTC.

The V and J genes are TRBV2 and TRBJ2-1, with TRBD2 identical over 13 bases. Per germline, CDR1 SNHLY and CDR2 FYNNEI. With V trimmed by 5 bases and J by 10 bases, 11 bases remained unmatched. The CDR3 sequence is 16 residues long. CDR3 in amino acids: CASSRTTSGGADEQFF. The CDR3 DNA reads TGTGCCAGCAGTCGAACTACTAGCGGGGGGGCCGACGAGCAGTTCTTC.

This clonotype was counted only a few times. The CDR3 protein is CATSRDPTSGGGGEQYF. The CDR3 coding sequence is TGTGCCACCAGCAGAGATCCAACTAGCGGGGGGGGCGGGGAGCAGTATTTT. The chain combines TRBV15 with TRBJ2-3; 13 positions match TRBD2. Germline assignment: CDR1 LNHNV and CDR2 YYDKDF (reference sequence). This CDR3 is built from 17 residues. V was pared by 0 bases and J by 11 bases, with 11 bases of the junction left unmatched.

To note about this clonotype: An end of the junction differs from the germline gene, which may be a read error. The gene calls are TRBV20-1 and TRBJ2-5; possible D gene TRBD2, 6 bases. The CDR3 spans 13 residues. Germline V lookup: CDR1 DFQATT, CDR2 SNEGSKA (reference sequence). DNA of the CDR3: TGCAGTGCTAGGCGGGGCGGATCGGAGACCCAGTGCTTC. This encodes CSARRGGSETQCF.

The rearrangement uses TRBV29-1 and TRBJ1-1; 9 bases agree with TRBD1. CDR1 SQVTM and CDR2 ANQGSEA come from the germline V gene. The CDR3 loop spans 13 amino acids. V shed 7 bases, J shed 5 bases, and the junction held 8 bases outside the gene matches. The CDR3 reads CSGGQGGGTEAFF. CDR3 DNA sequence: TGCAGCGGGGGACAGGGAGGCGGAACTGAAGCTTTCTTT. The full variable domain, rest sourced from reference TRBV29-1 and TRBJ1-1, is SAVISQKPSRDICQRGTSLTIQCQVDSQVTMMFWYRQQPGQSLTLIATANQGSEATYESGFVIDKFPISRPNLTFSTLTVSNMSPEDSSIYLCSGGQGGGTEAFFGQGTRLTVV.

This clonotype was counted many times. The CDR3 sequence: CASSLDKGSYNEQFF. Written as DNA, the CDR3 is TGTGCCAGCAGCTTAGACAAGGGAAGCTACAATGAGCAGTTCTTC. The chain employs TRBV7-2 and TRBJ2-1; D is unresolved. V lost 1 base and J 3 bases, leaving 10 bases between the germline ends. This CDR3 contains 15 residues. The germline V gene has CDR1 SGHTA and CDR2 FQGNSA. The variable domain in full, with the rest retrieved from reference TRBV7-2 and TRBJ2-1, is GAGVSQSPSNKVTEKGKDVELRCDPISGHTALYWYRQSLGQGLEFLIYFQGNSAPDKSGLPSDRFSAERTGGSVSTLTIQRTQQEDSAVYLCASSLDKGSYNEQFFGPGTRLTVL.

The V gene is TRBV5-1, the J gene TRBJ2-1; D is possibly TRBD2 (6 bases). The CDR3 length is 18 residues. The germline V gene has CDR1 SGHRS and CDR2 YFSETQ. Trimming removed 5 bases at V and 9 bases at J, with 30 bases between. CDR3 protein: CASSPGSSGQIGASEQFF. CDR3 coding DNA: TGCGCCAGCAGTCCCGGGAGCAGTGGCCAGATAGGGGCTAGTGAGCAGTTCTTC. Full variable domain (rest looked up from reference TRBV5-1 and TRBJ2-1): KAGVTQTPRYLIKTRGQQVTLSCSPISGHRSVSWYQQTPGQGLQFLFEYFSETQRNKGNFPGRFSGRQFSNSRSEMNVSTLELGDSALYLCASSPGSSGQIGASEQFFGPGTRLTVL.

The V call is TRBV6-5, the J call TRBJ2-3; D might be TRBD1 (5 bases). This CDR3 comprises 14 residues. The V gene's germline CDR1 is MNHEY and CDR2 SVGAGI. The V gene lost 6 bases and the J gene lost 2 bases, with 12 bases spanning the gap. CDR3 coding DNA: TGTGCCAGCAGGAGGCAGGGTTACACAGATACGCAGTATTTT. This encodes CASRRQGYTDTQYF.

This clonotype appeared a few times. CDR3 nucleotides: TGTGCCAGCAGTGATCGGGTAGGGCGCGGCTACACCTTC. It yields the protein CASSDRVGRGYTF. This chain joins TRBV25-1 and TRBJ1-2; no reliable D call. Germline V gene sequence: CDR1 MGHDK, CDR2 SYGVNS. The CDR3 covers 13 residues. Trimming pared 3 bases from V and 8 bases from J, leaving 13 bases between.

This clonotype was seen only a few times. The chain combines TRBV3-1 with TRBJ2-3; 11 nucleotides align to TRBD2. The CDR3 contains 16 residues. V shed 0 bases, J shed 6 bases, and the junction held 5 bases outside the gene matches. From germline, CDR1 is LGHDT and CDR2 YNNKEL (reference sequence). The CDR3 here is CASSQELAGGRDTQYF. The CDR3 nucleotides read TGTGCCAGCAGCCAAGAGCTAGCGGGGGGTCGGGATACGCAGTATTTT.

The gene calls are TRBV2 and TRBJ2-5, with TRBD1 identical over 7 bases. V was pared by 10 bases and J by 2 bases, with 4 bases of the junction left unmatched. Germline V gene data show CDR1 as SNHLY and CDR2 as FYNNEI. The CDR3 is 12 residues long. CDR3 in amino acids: CATRDRQETQYF. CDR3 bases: TGTGCCACAAGGGACAGACAAGAGACCCAGTACTTC.

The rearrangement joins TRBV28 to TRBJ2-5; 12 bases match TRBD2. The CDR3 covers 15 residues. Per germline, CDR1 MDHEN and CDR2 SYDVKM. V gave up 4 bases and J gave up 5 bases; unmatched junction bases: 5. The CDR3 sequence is CASSSPSGGAETQYF. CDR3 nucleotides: TGTGCCAGCAGTTCCCCTAGCGGGGGGGCGGAGACCCAGTACTTC.

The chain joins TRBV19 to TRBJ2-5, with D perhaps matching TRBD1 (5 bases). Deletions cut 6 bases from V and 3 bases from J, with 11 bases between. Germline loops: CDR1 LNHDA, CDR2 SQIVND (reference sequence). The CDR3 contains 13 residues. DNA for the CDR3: TGTGCCAGTAGAGATCAGGACAAAGAGACCCAGTACTTC. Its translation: CASRDQDKETQYF.

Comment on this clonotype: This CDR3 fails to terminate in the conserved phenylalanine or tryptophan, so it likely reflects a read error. CDR3 coding DNA: TGTGCCAGCAGCTCAAGGGAGATCTACAATGAGCAGTTCTGC. Its translation: CASSSREIYNEQFC. The rearrangement joins TRBV7-3 to TRBJ2-1, with TRBD2 as a possible D gene (5 bases). Germline V gene data show CDR1 as SGHTA and CDR2 as FQGTGA. V was pared by 4 bases and J by 3 bases, with 10 bases between. This CDR3 has 14 amino acids.

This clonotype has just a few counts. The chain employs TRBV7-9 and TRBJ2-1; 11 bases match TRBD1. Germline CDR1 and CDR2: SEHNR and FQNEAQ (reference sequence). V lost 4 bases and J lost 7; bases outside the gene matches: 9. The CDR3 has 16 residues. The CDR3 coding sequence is TGTGCCAGCAGCTCAATAAAAGGGACAGGGGGGAATGAGCAGTTCTTC. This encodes CASSSIKGTGGNEQFF.

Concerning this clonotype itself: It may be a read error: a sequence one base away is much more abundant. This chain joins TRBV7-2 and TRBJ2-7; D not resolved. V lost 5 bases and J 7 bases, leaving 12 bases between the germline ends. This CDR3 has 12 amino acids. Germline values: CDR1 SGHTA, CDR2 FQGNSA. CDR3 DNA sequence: TGTGCCAGCAGCCTATACATCAGTGAGCAGTACTTC. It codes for CASSLYISEQYF.

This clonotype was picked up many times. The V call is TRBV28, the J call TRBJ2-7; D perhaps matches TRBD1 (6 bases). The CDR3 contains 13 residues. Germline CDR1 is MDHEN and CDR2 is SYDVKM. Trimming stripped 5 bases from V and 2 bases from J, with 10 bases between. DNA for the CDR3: TGTGCCAGCAGTCAGGGGTTCCCCTACGAGCAGTACTTC. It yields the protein CASSQGFPYEQYF. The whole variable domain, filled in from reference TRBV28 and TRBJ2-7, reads DVKVTQSSRYLVKRTGEKVFLECVQDMDHENMFWYRQDPGLGLRLIYFSYDVKMKEKGDIPEGYSVSREKKERFSLILESASTNQTSMYLCASSQGFPYEQYFGPGTRLTVT.

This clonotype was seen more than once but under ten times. The CDR3 DNA reads as TGTGCCAGCAGTTCTAACGTGGGAGGGCCAGTAGATACGCAGTATTTT. Its translation: CASSSNVGGPVDTQYF. This chain uses TRBV9 with TRBJ2-3, with 7 bases lining up with TRBD2. Germline V gene lookup returns CDR1 SGDLS and CDR2 YYNGEE. The trim removed 5 bases at V and 5 bases at J, leaving 14 bases unmatched. This CDR3 spans 16 amino acids.

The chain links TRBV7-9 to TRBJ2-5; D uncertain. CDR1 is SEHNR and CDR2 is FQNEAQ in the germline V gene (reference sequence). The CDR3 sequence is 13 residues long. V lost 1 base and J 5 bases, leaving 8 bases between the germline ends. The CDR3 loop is CASSLVALETQYF. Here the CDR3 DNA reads TGTGCCAGCAGCTTAGTAGCCCTCGAGACCCAGTACTTC.